Shown below are 17 T cell receptor beta chains from a single sample sequenced in a study of T-cell reconstitution after alpha-beta-depleted transplantation in children. Unique molecular identifiers featured in how the TCRbeta library was prepared. TCRdb itself ran the PCR reads through MiXCR, one entry per CDR3 protein. In the table there are a few hundred thousand distinct CDR3 sequences, roughly 24% of which are singletons. The material sequenced was PBMCs, taken before TCRalphabeta/CD19-depleted stem cell transplant. All receptors derive from a girl aged 2 to 9 with Fanconi anemia, due to receive a stem cell transplant.

This clonotype came up many times. The rearrangement uses TRBV29-1 and TRBJ2-7; no definite D call. The CDR3 length is 12 residues. Germline CDR1 and CDR2: SQVTM and ANQGSEA. Deletions cut 4 bases from V and 5 bases from J, with 12 bases between. CDR3 in DNA: TGCAGCGTTGTTAAAACGCGCGACGAGCAGTACTTC. This sequence encodes CSVVKTRDEQYF.

This clonotype was counted many times. The chain is built from TRBV29-1 and TRBJ2-6; no definite D call. The germline V gene encodes CDR1 SQVTM and CDR2 ANQGSEA. The V end was cut by 4 bases, the J end by 0 bases, with 10 bases between. The CDR3 is made up of 15 amino acids. The chain's CDR3 is CSVVGMSSGANVLTF. DNA of the CDR3: TGCAGCGTTGTAGGAATGAGCTCTGGGGCCAACGTCCTGACTTTC.

This clonotype was seen at least ten times. The chain uses TRBV27 and TRBJ2-7; possible D gene TRBD2, 6 bases. Trimming stripped 6 bases from V and 2 bases from J, with 14 bases between. The CDR3 consists of 14 residues. Germline CDR1 reads MNHEY; CDR2 reads SMNVEV (reference sequence). DNA for the CDR3: TGTGCCAGCAGGGGCGGACGGGAGACCTACGAGCAGTACTTC. Translated, it gives CASRGGRETYEQYF.

The rearrangement links TRBV20-1 to TRBJ2-1; 8 bases are shared with TRBD2. Germline lookup yields CDR1 DFQATT and CDR2 SNEGSKA (reference sequence). The CDR3 totals 18 residues. V shed 0 bases, J shed 8 bases, and the junction held 18 bases outside the gene matches. CDR3 DNA: TGCAGTGCTAGAGATTTCCTTTGGCTAGCGGGTGTCAGGGATGAGCAGTTCTTC. It encodes CSARDFLWLAGVRDEQFF.

The J gene is TRBJ2-4, the V gene TRBV18; no clear D gene. The CDR3 is 17 amino acids. The germline gives CDR1 KGHSH, CDR2 LQKENI. Trimming removed 3 bases at V and 0 bases at J, with 15 bases between. The DNA for the CDR3 is TGTGCCAGCTCACCGGGTTCTGGGATCCTAGCCAAAAACATTCAGTACTTC. This sequence encodes CASSPGSGILAKNIQYF. The full variable domain, in which reference TRBV18 and TRBJ2-4 provide the parts outside the CDR3, is NAGVMQNPRHLVRRRGQEARLRCSPMKGHSHVYWYRQLPEEGLKFMVYLQKENIIDESGMPKERFSAEFPKEGPSILRIQQVVRGDSAAYFCASSPGSGILAKNIQYFGAGTRLSVL.

The sample holds many counts of this clonotype. V gene TRBV29-1 combines with J gene TRBJ2-6, with 7 bases lining up with TRBD1. CDR1 SQVTM and CDR2 ANQGSEA come from the germline V gene. Trimming took 6 bases from V and 2 from J; bases not matched to a gene: 4. The CDR3 length is 14 residues. Here the CDR3 DNA reads TGCAGCGTCACAGGGGTCGCTGGGGCCAACGTCCTGACTTTC. It codes for CSVTGVAGANVLTF. Supplemented by reference TRBV29-1 and TRBJ2-6, the full variable domain reads SAVISQKPSRDICQRGTSLTIQCQVDSQVTMMFWYRQQPGQSLTLIATANQGSEATYESGFVIDKFPISRPNLTFSTLTVSNMSPEDSSIYLCSVTGVAGANVLTFGAGSRLTVL.

At least ten counts were recorded for this clonotype. The rearrangement joins TRBV20-1 to TRBJ2-3, with a tentative D call TRBD2 (6 bases). The CDR3 is made up of 15 amino acids. The germline V gene encodes CDR1 DFQATT and CDR2 SNEGSKA (reference sequence). V was clipped by 3 bases and J by 2 bases, with 15 bases between them. The chain's CDR3 is CSASPPTSATDTQYF. The CDR3 DNA reads as TGCAGTGCTAGTCCCCCGACTAGTGCCACAGATACGCAGTATTTT.

This clonotype was recorded at least ten times. The chain couples TRBV20-1 to TRBJ2-3; D not certain. Deletions cut 1 base from V and 2 bases from J, with 7 bases between. There are 13 residues in the CDR3. Germline values: CDR1 DFQATT, CDR2 SNEGSKA (reference sequence). CDR3 nucleotide sequence: TGCAGTGCTAGAGTTTTCGCCACAGATACGCAGTATTTT. Amino acid sequence: CSARVFATDTQYF.

This clonotype has just a few counts. This sequence joins TRBV27 and TRBJ1-6; maybe TRBD1 (5 bases). V was clipped by 3 bases and J by 7 bases, with 10 bases between them. The CDR3 runs to 14 residues. Germline V CDR1 and CDR2: MNHEY, SMNVEV (reference sequence). The CDR3: CASSFGGRNSPLHF. As DNA, the CDR3 is TGTGCCAGCAGTTTCGGGGGTAGAAATTCACCCCTCCACTTT.

This clonotype was seen more than once but under ten times. J is TRBJ2-5 and V is TRBV12-3 or TRBV12-4; D gene ambiguous. The CDR3 sequence is 12 residues long. V was cut by 2 bases and J by 5 bases, with 6 bases left in between. CDR3 sequence reads: CASSLRLETQYF. CDR3 DNA: TGTGCCAGCAGTTTAAGGCTGGAGACCCAGTACTTC.

This clonotype was detected ten times or more. The chain employs TRBV9 and TRBJ2-1; D is tentatively TRBD1 or TRBD2 (6 bases each). Germline CDR1 SGDLS, CDR2 YYNGEE. Trimming took 0 bases from V and 7 from J, leaving 14 bases between them. The CDR3 consists of 15 residues. DNA of the CDR3: TGTGCCAGCAGCGTAGAGGGGGGAAGGTTGAATGAGCAGTTCTTC. Its protein is CASSVEGGRLNEQFF.

This clonotype was seen only a few times. This chain connects TRBV12-3 or TRBV12-4 to TRBJ2-7, with a tentative D call TRBD2 (5 bases). V lost 0 bases to trimming and J lost 3 bases, with 6 bases between them. The CDR3 is 13 residues long. In DNA form, the CDR3 reads TGTGCCAGCAGTTTAGCTAGCGTCTACGAGCAGTACTTC. Translating it yields CASSLASVYEQYF.

CDR3 sequence reads: CASRNLGTGSETQYF. CDR3 in DNA: TGTGCCAGCAGAAACCTTGGGACAGGGAGCGAGACCCAGTACTTC. The genes are TRBV2 and TRBJ2-5, with 9 bases that match TRBD1. The germline gives CDR1 SNHLY, CDR2 FYNNEI. This CDR3 is built from 15 residues. After removal of 6 bases from V and 5 bases from J, the junction contained 10 bases not matched to a gene.

V usage is TRBV18 and J usage is TRBJ2-3; TRBD2 agrees at 7 bases. There are 15 residues in the CDR3. V trimming: 0 bases; J trimming: 1 base; junction bases outside the gene matches: 1. CDR1 and CDR2 from the germline V gene are KGHSH and LQKENI. CDR3 nucleotides: TGTGCCAGCTCACCACCAGCGGGGCGCACAGATACGCAGTATTTT. Translated, it gives CASSPPAGRTDTQYF.

V and J are TRBV6-1 and TRBJ2-1, with 8 bases fitting TRBD1. This CDR3 spans 14 amino acids. The V gene's germline CDR1 is MNHNS and CDR2 SASEGT. With V trimmed by 6 bases and J by 1 base, 2 bases remained unmatched. The CDR3 spells CASSGQGSYNEQFF. CDR3 DNA: TGTGCCAGCAGCGGACAGGGATCCTACAATGAGCAGTTCTTC.

This clonotype has a count of ten or more. The rearrangement links TRBV29-1 to TRBJ1-1; D gene ambiguous. This CDR3 contains 13 residues. The V gene's germline CDR1 is SQVTM and CDR2 ANQGSEA. V lost 3 bases to trimming and J lost 1 base, with 9 bases between them. The DNA of the CDR3 is TGCAGCGTTGAGGCTGGAGGGAACACTGAAGCTTTCTTT. Translating it yields CSVEAGGNTEAFF.

The table lists this clonotype with many counts. V usage is TRBV29-1 and J usage is TRBJ2-2; either TRBD1 or TRBD2 may supply D (5 bases each). Germline CDR1 SQVTM, CDR2 ANQGSEA. Trimming pared 4 bases from V and 2 bases from J, leaving 11 bases between. The CDR3 contains 14 residues. This CDR3 reads CSVAWGINTGELFF. The CDR3 nucleotides read TGCAGCGTTGCATGGGGGATTAACACCGGGGAGCTGTTTTTT.